Following are 4 T cell receptor beta chains from one sample sequenced in a study of vaccination effects on CD4 cells after COVID-19. It was after approximately 11 days of culture that CD4+ T cells were isolated. Repertoires were generated with immunoSEQ multiplex PCR, while TCRdb's copy carries only in-frame clones and drops some. The table includes about 37,000 clones, 60% to 75% detected once. No antigen has been identified for these receptors. This specimen consisted of CD4+ T cells from PBMCs cultured without peptide, obtained before COVID-19 vaccination. The receptors were gathered from a human donor who received a COVID-19 vaccine.

This clone was observed a single time. V and J are TRBV18 and TRBJ2-7, with TRBD1 matching over 9 bases. The trim removed 1 base at V and 2 bases at J, leaving 3 bases unmatched. CDR1 and CDR2 (germline): KGHSH, LQKENI. The CDR3 has 15 amino acids. CDR3 amino acids: CASSPRTGDPYEQYF. CDR3 DNA: TGTGCCAGCTCACCACGGACAGGGGACCCCTACGAGCAGTACTTC.

A single count supports this clone. The chain recombines TRBV2 with TRBJ2-7, with TRBD2 as a possible D gene (6 bases). This CDR3 has 13 residues. Trimming removed 2 bases at V and 7 bases at J, with 12 bases between. Germline assignment: CDR1 SNHLY and CDR2 FYNNEI. The CDR3 coding sequence is TGTGCCAGCAGTGAACATCAACGGGGGGAGCAGTACTTC. Its translation: CASSEHQRGEQYF.

This clone appeared once. V usage is TRBV5-4 and J usage is TRBJ1-4; perhaps TRBD1 as D (5 bases). The ends were cut back, 0 bases at V and 5 bases at J, with 8 bases in the middle. Germline CDR1 is SGHNT and CDR2 is YYREEE (reference sequence). The CDR3 has 14 amino acids. CDR3 in amino acids: CASSLEGYNEKLFF. The DNA of the CDR3 is TGTGCCAGCAGCTTGGAGGGGTACAATGAAAAACTGTTTTTT.

This clone was seen just once. CDR3 loop: CASSAAGLAGGKEQYF. The CDR3 region has the DNA TGTGCCAGCAGCGCCGCCGGACTAGCGGGGGGAAAAGAGCAGTACTTC. V usage is TRBV9 and J usage is TRBJ2-7; 14 bases agree with TRBD2. Germline loops: CDR1 SGDLS, CDR2 YYNGEE. J gave up 7 bases and V 3 bases, and 9 bases lay outside the gene matches. The CDR3 is made up of 16 amino acids.